This passage covers 18 T cell receptor beta chains from one sample sequenced in a study of blood T cell repertoires in COVID-19. Method: immunoSEQ multiplex PCR; TCRdb's copy keeps in-frame clones and lacks some. The sample carries about 55,000 clones, approximately 85% recorded once. The sequenced sample was peripheral blood. The origin of the receptors is a human donor in a cohort sampled during active COVID-19.

The chain is built from TRBV9 and TRBJ1-3, with TRBD1 matching over 8 bases. The CDR3 sequence is 15 residues long. Trimming cost V 4 bases and J 0 bases; bases outside gene matches: 3. The germline V gene has CDR1 SGDLS and CDR2 YYNGEE. The CDR3 reads CASSLTGVSGNTIYF. In nucleotides, the CDR3 is TGTGCCAGCAGCCTGACAGGGGTCTCTGGAAACACCATATATTTT.

This rearrangement joins TRBV11-3 to TRBJ2-2; possibly TRBD1 or TRBD2 for D (6 bases each). CDR1 SGHNT and CDR2 YENEEA come from the germline V gene. The V and J ends lost 8 bases and 3 bases respectively, with 16 bases between them. The length of the CDR3 is 15 residues. The CDR3, as DNA: TGTGCCAGCGGCATAGGGGGGCCTGACACCGGGGAGCTGTTTTTT. Translating gives CASGIGGPDTGELFF. The full variable domain, with the rest looked up from reference TRBV11-3 and TRBJ2-2, is EAGVVQSPRYKIIEKKQPVAFWCNPISGHNTLYWYLQNLGQGPELLIRYENEEAVDDSQLPKDRFSAERLKGVDSTLKIQPAELGDSAVYLCASGIGGPDTGELFFGEGSRLTVL.

The rearrangement uses TRBV6-2 or TRBV6-3 and TRBJ2-7; D gene ambiguous. This CDR3 is 16 amino acids long. The germline CDR1 and CDR2 sequences are MNHEY and SVGEGT. Trimming cost V 4 bases and J 3 bases, with 19 bases left between them. CDR3 sequence reads: CASSSRNQAPFYEQYF. In DNA, the CDR3 is TGTGCCAGCAGTTCCCGAAATCAAGCTCCCTTCTACGAGCAGTACTTC.

J is TRBJ2-7 and V is TRBV6-5, with D maybe TRBD1 (6 bases). V lost 6 bases to trimming and J lost 3 bases, with 12 bases between them. The CDR3 has 13 residues. From germline, CDR1 is MNHEY and CDR2 SVGAGI. The CDR3, as DNA: TGTGCCAGCAGGGCCAGGGGTTTCTACGAGCAGTACTTC. Its protein is CASRARGFYEQYF.

The chain has TRBV23-1 and TRBJ2-6; unclear D gene. TRBV23-1 qualifies as an ORF whose function is uncertain. This CDR3 is 18 amino acids long. Trimming took 0 bases from V and 1 from J, leaving 13 bases between them. The CDR3, as DNA: TGCGCCAGCAGTCAATCTCGGGTGTCTCATTCTGGGGCCAACGTCCTGACTTTC. It is translated as CASSQSRVSHSGANVLTF.

This clone was counted once. The chain recombines TRBV19 with TRBJ2-2, with 11 positions matching TRBD2. The CDR3 covers 15 residues. CDR1 is LNHDA and CDR2 is SQIVND in the germline V gene (reference sequence). The V segment lost 5 bases and the J segment 3 bases; nucleotides outside the gene matches: 2. The CDR3 loop reads CASSAGLADTGELFF. The CDR3 DNA reads TGTGCCAGTAGTGCGGGACTAGCGGACACCGGGGAGCTGTTTTTT.

This chain uses TRBV30 with TRBJ2-5; weak D call: TRBD1 (6 bases). V lost 3 bases and J 4 bases, leaving 15 bases between the germline ends. CDR3 size: 14 residues. Per the germline V gene, CDR1 is GTSNPN and CDR2 is SVGIG (reference sequence). The DNA of the CDR3 is TGTGCCTGGAGCGGACAGTTTCGCGGAGAGACCCAGTACTTC. It translates to CAWSGQFRGETQYF.

This chain links TRBV5-1 with TRBJ1-1; 7 nucleotides align to TRBD1. Trimming cost V 4 bases and J 5 bases; bases outside gene matches: 5. The length of the CDR3 is 13 residues. The V gene's germline CDR1 is SGHRS and CDR2 YFSETQ. The CDR3 protein is CASSPQGRTEAFF. The CDR3 nucleotides are TGCGCCAGCAGCCCACAGGGGAGAACTGAAGCTTTCTTT.

The genes are TRBV24-1 and TRBJ2-1, with D possibly matching TRBD1 (6 bases). The V gene lost 9 bases and the J gene lost 6 bases, with 20 bases spanning the gap. Germline V gene lookup returns CDR1 KGHDR and CDR2 SFDVKD. This CDR3 contains 15 residues. The CDR3, as DNA: TGTGCCACCCGCCCTACTTCTGACAGGAGCAATGAGCAGTTCTTC. Protein product: CATRPTSDRSNEQFF.

This chain joins TRBV5-1 and TRBJ2-2; 14 nucleotides match TRBD2. The germline V gene has CDR1 SGHRS and CDR2 YFSETQ. This CDR3 is built from 19 residues. J was trimmed by 4 bases and V by 2 bases; bases with no gene match: 10. Here the CDR3 reads CASSFRLAGGPSGTGELFF. The CDR3 DNA sequence: TGCGCCAGCAGCTTCCGACTAGCGGGAGGGCCCTCGGGCACCGGGGAGCTGTTTTTT.

The table lists this clone with a count of one. The V gene is TRBV2, the J gene TRBJ1-2, with D perhaps TRBD1 (5 bases). The CDR3 sequence is 12 residues long. V was pared by 8 bases and J by 4 bases, with 11 bases between. Germline CDR1 and CDR2: SNHLY and FYNNEI. CDR3 in DNA: TGTGCCAGCGTTCCAGGGCCCTATGGCTACACCTTC. This encodes CASVPGPYGYTF. The variable domain in full, completed from reference TRBV2 and TRBJ1-2, reads EPEVTQTPSHQVTQMGQEVILRCVPISNHLYFYWYRQILGQKVEFLVSFYNNEISEKSEIFDDQFSVERPDGSNFTLKIRSTKLEDSAMYFCASVPGPYGYTFGSGTRLTVV.

The chain couples TRBV5-5 to TRBJ1-6; no clear D gene. V was trimmed by 4 bases and J by 13 bases, leaving 15 bases between them. The CDR3 spans 13 residues. The germline V gene has CDR1 SGHKS and CDR2 YYEKEE (reference sequence). CDR3 amino acids: CASSAVEPFPLHF. CDR3 bases: TGTGCCAGCAGCGCCGTCGAGCCATTTCCCCTCCACTTT.

This chain's CDR3 is CASTTGAGSYNEQFF. CDR3 in DNA: TGTGCCAGCACTACGGGAGCTGGCTCCTACAATGAGCAGTTCTTC. The V gene is TRBV28, the J gene TRBJ2-1; D is perhaps TRBD2 (6 bases). In germline, CDR1 is MDHEN, CDR2 SYDVKM. The CDR3 sequence is 15 residues long. The V gene lost 7 bases and the J gene lost 0 bases, with 13 bases spanning the gap.

This CDR3 is CASSLTRGRNEQFF. The DNA for the CDR3 is TGTGCCAGCAGTTTAACACGAGGGAGGAATGAGCAGTTCTTC. The chain combines TRBV28 with TRBJ2-1; D perhaps matches TRBD2 (6 bases). The germline V and J ends were trimmed by 2 bases and 7 bases, with 12 bases remaining between them. The CDR3 is 14 residues long. The germline V gene has CDR1 MDHEN and CDR2 SYDVKM.

The chain carries TRBV29-1 and TRBJ2-6; 9 nucleotides line up with TRBD1. Germline V lookup: CDR1 SQVTM, CDR2 ANQGSEA. V dropped 6 bases and J dropped 2; count of bases not matched to a gene: 5. This CDR3 is built from 15 residues. DNA of the CDR3: TGCAGCGTAAAAACAGGGGGCGCTGGGGCCAACGTCCTGACTTTC. Amino acid sequence: CSVKTGGAGANVLTF.

The rearrangement links TRBV6-5 to TRBJ1-4; perhaps TRBD1 as D (5 bases). V was trimmed by 6 bases and J by 8 bases, leaving 19 bases between them. The CDR3 covers 15 residues. The germline V gene has CDR1 MNHEY and CDR2 SVGAGI. CDR3 sequence reads: CASRRRRQGGEKLFF. DNA of the CDR3: TGTGCCAGCAGGCGTCGTAGGCAGGGAGGAGAAAAACTGTTTTTT.

V is TRBV25-1 and J is TRBJ2-2; the D gene is possibly TRBD1 (6 bases). Deletions cut 5 bases from V and 7 bases from J, with 14 bases between. Germline V gives CDR1 MGHDK, CDR2 SYGVNS. The CDR3 has 14 amino acids. The CDR3 coding sequence is TGTGCCAGCAGTCCGGACAGAAGTGTCGGGGAGCTGTTTTTT. It yields the protein CASSPDRSVGELFF.

The V gene is TRBV24-1, the J gene TRBJ2-5, with TRBD2 identical over 8 bases. Trimming took 5 bases from V and 9 from J; bases not matched to a gene: 4. This CDR3 contains 12 residues. Looked up from germline, CDR1 is KGHDR and CDR2 is SFDVKD. The CDR3 here is CATSGGGIAQYF. The DNA of the CDR3 is TGTGCCACCAGTGGCGGGGGGATAGCCCAGTACTTC.